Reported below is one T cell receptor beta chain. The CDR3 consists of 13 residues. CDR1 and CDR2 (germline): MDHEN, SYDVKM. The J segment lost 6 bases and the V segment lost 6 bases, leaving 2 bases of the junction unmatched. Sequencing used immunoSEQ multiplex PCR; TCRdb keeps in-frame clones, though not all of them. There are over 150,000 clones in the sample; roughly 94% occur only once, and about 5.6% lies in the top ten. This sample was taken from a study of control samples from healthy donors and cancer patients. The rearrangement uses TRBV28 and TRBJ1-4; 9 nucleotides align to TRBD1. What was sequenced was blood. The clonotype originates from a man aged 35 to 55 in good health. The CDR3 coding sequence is TGTGCCAGCAGGACAGGGGGGGATGAAAAACTGTTTTTT. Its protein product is CASRTGGDEKLFF.